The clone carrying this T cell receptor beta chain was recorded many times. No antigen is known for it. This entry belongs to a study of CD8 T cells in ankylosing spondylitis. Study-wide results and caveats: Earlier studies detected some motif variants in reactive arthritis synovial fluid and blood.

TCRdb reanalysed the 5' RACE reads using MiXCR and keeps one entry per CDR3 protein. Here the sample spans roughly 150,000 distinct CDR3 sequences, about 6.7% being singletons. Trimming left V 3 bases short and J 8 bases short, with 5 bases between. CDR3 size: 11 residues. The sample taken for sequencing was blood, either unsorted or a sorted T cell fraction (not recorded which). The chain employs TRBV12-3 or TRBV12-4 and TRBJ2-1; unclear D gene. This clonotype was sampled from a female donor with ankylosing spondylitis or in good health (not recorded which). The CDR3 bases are TGTGCCAGCAGTTTTGGGGATGAGCAGTTCTTC. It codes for CASSFGDEQFF.